This T cell receptor (beta chain) was sequenced for a study of cytomegalovirus exposure and HLA in healthy donors. Study-level information: Around 85 million unique TCR sequences came from HLA-typed donors in an early release.

The primer mix had 60 Vbeta and 13 Jbeta primers. Data came from immunoSEQ multiplex PCR; TCRdb stores just in-frame clones and leaves some out. Of 170,000 or so clones detected, over 70% appear once; the ten largest clones hold about 3.8%. For this clone: Its cognate antigen is unknown.

Trimming removed 2 bases at V and 6 bases at J, with 10 bases between. CDR3 length: 13 residues. Study-level points and caveats: Cytomegalovirus association was listed for approximately 160 TCR beta chains. Later analysis suggested most CMV-associated TCR beta chains were HLA-restricted.

The origin of this receptor is an older woman in good health and CMV-seropositive. This chain links TRBV23-1 with TRBJ1-2; the D is unclear. TRBV23-1 is an ORF; its function is uncertain. The sequenced sample was PBMCs. CDR3 sequence (DNA): TGCGCCAGCAGTCAAAGGGAGGGCCATGGCTACACCTTC. Protein product: CASSQREGHGYTF.